The text below deals with one T cell receptor beta chain. The sample originates from a study of blood T cell repertoires in COVID-19. Study summary: Sites across the United States, Italy and Spain contributed samples from acute and convalescent COVID-19.

Germline V gives CDR1 SNHLY, CDR2 FYNNEI. Trimming removed 3 bases from V and 8 bases from J; junction bases left unmatched: 8. This CDR3 contains 14 residues. Here immunoSEQ multiplex PCR was the method, and the copy in TCRdb shows in-frame clones only, minus some. The table records about 80,000 clones, roughly 80% of them present only once. Sequencing was carried out using peripheral blood. This clonotype originated in a woman aged 70-85 years with acute or convalescent COVID-19. V gene TRBV2 combines with J gene TRBJ2-3; 7 bases are shared with TRBD2. CDR3 nucleotide sequence: TGTGCCAGCAGTGATCGTAGCGGGCCCGGTACGCAGTATTTT. Translating gives CASSDRSGPGTQYF.